This T cell receptor beta chain was sequenced in a study of blood T cell repertoires in COVID-19 (dated by TCRdb to 2018 to 2021). Study-level background: The collaborator samples originated in the United States, Italy and Spain and spanned the acute and convalescent phases of COVID-19. Subjects who had been exposed to COVID-19, were actively infected with it, or had recovered from it provided the deeply sampled blood TCRbeta repertoires that made up the dataset. Where available, HLA class I and class II types were obtained from metadata supplied by the sample provider rather than from assay-based typing. The repertoires were released in a freely available public database meant as a resource for research on the immune response to SARS-CoV-2. The material from the prospective study consisted of cDNA or gDNA derived from T cells, B-cell-depleted T cells, or PBMCs. Nearly every sample came with metadata listing a de-identified subject ID, COVID-19 status, age in years and sex. Samples were obtained from the ongoing ImmuneRACE study (first 160 participants) and from 1,200 or so subjects provided by 6 global collaborators. General conclusions and limits of the study: The amount of clinical and demographic metadata varied by source and participant and was provided uncurated.

This clone was seen more than once but under ten times. There is no known antigen for this receptor. No quality values exist for individual bases; no much larger clone is one base distant. Enrolling through a virtual design, the prospective study's participants ranged in age from roughly 18 to 95 years and lived across 24 United States geographic areas. Cohort assignment in the prospective study relied on participant-reported clinical history from a screening survey and a study questionnaire. Mobile phlebotomists in the prospective study collected whole blood, serum and a nasopharyngeal or oropharyngeal swab from every participant. Additional blood draws and questionnaires over an approximately 2-month period could optionally be provided by prospective study participants. Blood samples from the prospective study were shipped frozen or at room temperature prior to DNA extraction. The CDR3 starts with the cysteine, ends with the phenylalanine, and has 16 residues. Only the CDR3 region is kept as DNA, spanning 48 bases read in frame from base 1. V is shortened by 3 bases, J by 6 bases, and the region joining them spans 19 bases. CDR1 and CDR2 are read off the germline V gene as SGHTS and YDEGEE.

TCRbeta CDR3 regions were amplified from genomic DNA by means of the immunoSEQ Assay, a bias-controlled multiplex PCR. Under the source paper's analysis protocol: The number of nucleated cells in each sample was estimated by amplification of reference gene primers within the assay. Sequence reads were collapsed and filtered to measure the absolute abundance of every unique TCRbeta CDR3 rearrangement. For each sample, productive Simpson clonality was calculated by taking the square root of Simpson's diversity index across productive rearrangements. In its TCRdb copy, this immuneACCESS table keeps in-frame sequences only and misses some clones. Where compared with another copy, unresolved V genes explain less than half of these, and the others have no known cause. V, J and clone size derive from that table, while D and trimming were established from the DNA sequence. This sample lists approximately 150,000 clones; about 85% were detected once. The biggest ten clones account for about 6% of the sample.

The rearrangement joined TRBV5-8 to TRBJ2-1; possibly the D gene is TRBD2, per 6 matching bases. The sequence was obtained from a woman in her thirties or forties with acute COVID-19. The sequencing input was PBMCs or T cells enriched from blood (not recorded which). The CDR3 region has the sequence CASSSLGSGSPNEQFF. In nucleotide form, the sequence is TGTGCCAGCAGCTCCCTCGGCAGCGGGTCTCCCAATGAGCAGTTCTTC.